This TCR beta chain appears in the sequencing data of a study of response to subunit inactivated influenza vaccine. Study results and caveats: T cells newly recruited by each seasonal influenza vaccination are few, the authors suggested.

In the case of this clonotype: Its antigen is currently unknown.

TCRdb re-analysed the RT-PCR reads in MiXCR, keeping a single row per CDR3 protein. The repertoire holds about 610,000 distinct CDR3 sequences, with approximately 15% as singletons. This CDR3 is built from 13 residues. CDR1 MDHEN and CDR2 SYDVKM come from the germline V gene. Between the trimmed V and J ends, which lost 7 bases and 7 bases, there was a span of 14 bases. Sequenced material: PBMCs from blood, taken 11 to 12 days after vaccination. V gene TRBV28 combines with J gene TRBJ1-5, with D perhaps TRBD1 (6 bases). This sequence originates from a man aged 50 to 59 who received an inactivated influenza vaccine. DNA for the CDR3: TGTGCCAGCAAAACAGGGTCGGTACAGCCCCAGCATTTT. Encoded protein: CASKTGSVQPQHF.